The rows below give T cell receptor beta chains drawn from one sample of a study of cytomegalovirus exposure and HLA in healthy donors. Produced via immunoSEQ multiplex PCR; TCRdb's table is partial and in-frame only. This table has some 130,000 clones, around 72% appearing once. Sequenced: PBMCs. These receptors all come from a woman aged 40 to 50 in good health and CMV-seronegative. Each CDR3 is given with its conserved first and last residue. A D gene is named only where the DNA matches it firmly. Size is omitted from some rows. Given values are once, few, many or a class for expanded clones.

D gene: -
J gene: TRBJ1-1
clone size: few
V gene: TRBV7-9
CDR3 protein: CASSPEFSEAFF
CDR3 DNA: TGTGCCAGCAGCCCCGAGTTCTCTGAAGCTTTCTTT

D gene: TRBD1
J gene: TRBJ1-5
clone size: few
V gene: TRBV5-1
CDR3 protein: CASSPMGQGSNQPQHF
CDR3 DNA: TGCGCCAGCAGCCCCATGGGACAGGGTAGCAATCAGCCCCAGCATTTT

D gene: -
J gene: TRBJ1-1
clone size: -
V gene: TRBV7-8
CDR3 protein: CASSPGSRDGTEAFF
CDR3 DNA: TGTGCCAGCAGCCCAGGGTCTAGGGATGGCACTGAAGCTTTCTTT

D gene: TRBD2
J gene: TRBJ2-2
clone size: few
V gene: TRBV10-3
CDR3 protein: CAISESAGGAGELFF
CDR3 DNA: TGTGCCATCAGTGAGTCCGCGGGAGGTGCCGGGGAGCTGTTTTTT

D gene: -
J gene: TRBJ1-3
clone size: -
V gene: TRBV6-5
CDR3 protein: CASSLEPTNSGNTIYF
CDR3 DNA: TGTGCCAGCAGTTTGGAGCCAACCAACTCTGGAAACACCATATATTTT

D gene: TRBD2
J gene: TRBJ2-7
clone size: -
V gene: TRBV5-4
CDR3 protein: CASSLTGAGSEQYF
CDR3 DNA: TGTGCCAGCAGCTTGACCGGAGCGGGGTCCGAGCAGTACTTC

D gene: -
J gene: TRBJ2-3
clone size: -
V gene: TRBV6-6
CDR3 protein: CASGEGHRTDTQYF
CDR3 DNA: TGTGCCAGCGGAGAGGGTCATAGGACAGATACGCAGTATTTT

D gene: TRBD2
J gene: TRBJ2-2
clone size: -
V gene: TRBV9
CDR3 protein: CASSVVGGDTGELFF
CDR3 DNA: TGTGCCAGCAGCGTAGTCGGGGGGGACACCGGGGAGCTGTTTTTT

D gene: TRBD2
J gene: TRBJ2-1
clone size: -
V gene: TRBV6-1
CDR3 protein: CASRGDYNNEQFF
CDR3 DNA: TGTGCCAGCAGGGGGGACTATAACAATGAGCAGTTCTTC

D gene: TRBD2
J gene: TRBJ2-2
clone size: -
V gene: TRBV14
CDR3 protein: CASSLGTSGRWGRELFF
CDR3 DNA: TGTGCCAGCAGCCTCGGGACTAGCGGGAGATGGGGTCGGGAGCTGTTTTTT

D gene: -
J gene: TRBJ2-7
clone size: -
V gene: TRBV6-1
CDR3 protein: CASRTDRGGYYEQYF
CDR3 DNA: TGTGCCAGCAGAACCGACCGAGGGGGTTACTACGAGCAGTACTTC

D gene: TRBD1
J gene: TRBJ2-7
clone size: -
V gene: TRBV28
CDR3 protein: CASNSAGTGDYEQYF
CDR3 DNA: TGTGCCAGCAATTCCGCCGGGACAGGGGACTACGAGCAGTACTTC

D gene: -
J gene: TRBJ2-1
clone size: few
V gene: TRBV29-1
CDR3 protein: CSVSSGEQFF
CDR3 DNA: TGCAGCGTTTCGAGTGGTGAGCAGTTCTTC

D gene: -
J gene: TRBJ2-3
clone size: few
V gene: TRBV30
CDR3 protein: CAWTHQGDTQYF
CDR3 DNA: TGTGCCTGGACCCACCAGGGGGATACGCAGTATTTT

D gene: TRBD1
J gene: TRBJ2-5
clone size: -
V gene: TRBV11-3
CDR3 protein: CASSLGDRGQETQYF
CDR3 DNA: TGTGCCAGCAGCTTAGGGGACAGGGGCCAAGAGACCCAGTACTTC

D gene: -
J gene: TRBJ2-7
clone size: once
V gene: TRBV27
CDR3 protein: CASSLGHYYEQYF
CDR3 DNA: TGTGCCAGCAGCCTGGGACACTACTACGAGCAGTACTTC

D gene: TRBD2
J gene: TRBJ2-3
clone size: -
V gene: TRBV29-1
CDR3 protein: CSVRQGGADTQYF
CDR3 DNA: TGCAGCGTTAGGCAGGGAGGGGCAGATACGCAGTATTTT

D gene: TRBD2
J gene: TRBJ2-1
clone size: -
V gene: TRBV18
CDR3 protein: CASSMGRGLAGLYNEQFF
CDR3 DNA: TGTGCCAGCTCAATGGGCCGGGGACTAGCGGGACTCTACAATGAGCAGTTCTTC

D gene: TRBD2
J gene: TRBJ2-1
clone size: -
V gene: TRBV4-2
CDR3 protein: CASSQVPGLGPNEQFF
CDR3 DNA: TGTGCCAGCAGCCAAGTCCCGGGACTAGGTCCCAATGAGCAGTTCTTC

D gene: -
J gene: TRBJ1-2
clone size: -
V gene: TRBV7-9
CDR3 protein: CASSFQGTYGYTF
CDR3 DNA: TGTGCCAGCAGCTTCCAGGGGACATATGGCTACACCTTC

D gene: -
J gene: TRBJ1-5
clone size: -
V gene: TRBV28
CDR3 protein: CASSLEAISNQPQHF
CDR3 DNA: TGTGCCAGCAGTTTGGAAGCGATCAGCAATCAGCCCCAGCATTTT

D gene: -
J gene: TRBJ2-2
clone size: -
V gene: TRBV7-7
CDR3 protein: CASSPHGGVDTGELFF
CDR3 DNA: TGTGCCAGCAGCCCACACGGGGGAGTGGACACCGGGGAGCTGTTTTTT

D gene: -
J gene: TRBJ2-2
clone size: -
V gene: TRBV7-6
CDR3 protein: CASSLRNTGELFF
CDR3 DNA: TGTGCCAGCAGCTTGCGGAACACCGGGGAGCTGTTTTTT

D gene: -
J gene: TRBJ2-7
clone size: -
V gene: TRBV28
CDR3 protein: CASSPPGALSYEQYF
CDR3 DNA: TGTGCCAGCAGCCCCCCAGGCGCCCTATCCTACGAGCAGTACTTC

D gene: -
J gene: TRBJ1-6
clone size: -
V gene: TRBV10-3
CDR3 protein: CAIRPDGDNSPLHF
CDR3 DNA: TGTGCCATCCGGCCGGACGGGGATAATTCACCCCTCCACTTT

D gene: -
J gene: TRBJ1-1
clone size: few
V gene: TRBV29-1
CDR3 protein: CSVGTRGGTEAFF
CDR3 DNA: TGCAGCGTTGGAACCCGGGGAGGGACTGAAGCTTTCTTT

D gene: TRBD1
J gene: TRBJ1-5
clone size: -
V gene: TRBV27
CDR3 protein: CASSRQGAMQPQHF
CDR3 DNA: TGTGCCAGCAGTCGACAGGGGGCAATGCAGCCCCAGCATTTT